The present entry profiles one TCR beta chain with its context. TCRdb's table, derived via immunoSEQ multiplex PCR, lists solely in-frame clones and lacks some. The sample has about 12,000 clones, approximately 70% seen once. This record belongs to a study of blood T cell repertoires in COVID-19. For the study at large: Specimens from acute and convalescent COVID-19 originated in the United States, Italy and Spain. PBMCs, B-cell-depleted T cells, or T cells provided the cDNA or gDNA that made up the material.

While infection was still active, Seattle patients were enrolled and then followed longitudinally. The CDR3 consists of 16 residues. Germline-derived CDR1 and CDR2 are SGHNT and YYREEE (reference sequence). Trimming removed 4 bases from V and 0 bases from J; junction bases left unmatched: 9. This chain uses TRBV5-4 with TRBJ1-1; 7 positions agree with TRBD1. Sequencing input: peripheral blood. The sequence was collected from a man between 60 and 75 years old with COVID-19, enrolled during active disease. CDR3 coding DNA: TGTGCCAGCAGCCCGACCGACAGGGCTTTGAACACTGAAGCTTTCTTT. It translates to CASSPTDRALNTEAFF.